The subject of this entry is one TCR beta chain. Its antigen is unknown. The data are from a study of regulatory T cells in long-lasting Graves disease. Whole-study findings and limits: Favored usage of TRBV28, TRBJ1-2 and TRBJ2-5 was recorded in persistent disease. A limited number of samples was an acknowledged limitation.

Building the TCR beta libraries relied on iRepertoire HTBI primers, and CDR3 regions underwent Arm-PCR. One entry per CDR3 protein, called by TCRdb with MiXCR from the multiplex PCR reads. Seen here are 400,000 to 500,000 distinct CDR3 sequences, 15% to 20% observed once, and the top ten hold 23%. Time point noted: newly diagnosed GD, antithyroid drugs for less than 3 months. RNA from PBMCs was the source of the TCR library. J gave up 8 bases and V 0 bases, and 2 bases lay outside the gene matches. Per germline, CDR1 SGDLS and CDR2 YYNGEE. The CDR3 is made up of 13 amino acids. In addition, the sample was reused for a study of T cells in Graves' hyperthyroidism and ophthalmopathy. That paper states: The HTBI set primed first-round TCR CDR3 RT-PCR.

The sequence was collected from a woman under 30 with Graves disease. V is TRBV9 and J is TRBJ1-2, with TRBD1 identical over 9 bases. This sample comprised peripheral blood mononuclear cells (PBMCs), obtained at new diagnosis, from a patient treated with antithyroid drugs. The CDR3 reads CASSVGGQGGYTF. The CDR3 nucleotides read TGTGCCAGCAGCGTAGGGGGACAGGGAGGCTACACCTTC.